The 11 T cell receptor beta chains presented below share a single source sample, sequenced in a study of blood T cell repertoires in COVID-19. Some clones are missing from TCRdb's copy, which holds only in-frame ones; the method was immunoSEQ multiplex PCR. The sample contains about 26,000 clones, approximately 80% of which appear only once. Sequenced: peripheral blood. Source of these receptors: a human donor in a cohort sampled during active COVID-19.

The chain carries TRBV27 and TRBJ2-7; D gene ambiguous. This CDR3 is built from 11 residues. The V gene's germline CDR1 is MNHEY and CDR2 SMNVEV (reference sequence). The V end lost 8 bases, the J end lost 4 bases, and 9 bases lay between the germline ends. The CDR3 spells CASGQEYEQYF. CDR3 nucleotides: TGTGCCAGCGGTCAAGAGTACGAGCAGTACTTC.

The chain has TRBV29-1 and TRBJ2-1; D is perhaps TRBD2 (6 bases). Germline loops: CDR1 SQVTM, CDR2 ANQGSEA. V was shortened by 6 bases and J by 3 bases, with 18 bases between the two germline ends. CDR3 size: 15 residues. CDR3: CSVSRGSEVYNEQFF. CDR3 nucleotide sequence: TGCAGCGTCTCCCGGGGGAGTGAGGTCTACAATGAGCAGTTCTTC.

The chain is built from TRBV7-2 and TRBJ2-5, with 9 bases fitting TRBD1. The CDR3 totals 15 residues. V was pared by 3 bases and J by 5 bases, with 7 bases of the junction left unmatched. Germline V gives CDR1 SGHTA, CDR2 FQGNSA. CDR3 sequence reads: CASSFLGQGLETQYF. Here the CDR3 DNA reads TGTGCCAGCAGCTTCCTCGGACAGGGGCTCGAGACCCAGTACTTC.

V usage is TRBV2 and J usage is TRBJ1-2; 9 bases are shared with TRBD1. Unmatched junction bases numbered 6, after V lost 6 bases and J lost 10 bases. The CDR3 length is 12 residues. CDR1 and CDR2 from the germline V gene are SNHLY and FYNNEI. The CDR3 protein is CASRGDRDDYTF. CDR3 DNA: TGTGCCAGCAGGGGGGACAGGGATGACTACACCTTC. The variable domain in full, completed from reference TRBV2 and TRBJ1-2, reads EPEVTQTPSHQVTQMGQEVILRCVPISNHLYFYWYRQILGQKVEFLVSFYNNEISEKSEIFDDQFSVERPDGSNFTLKIRSTKLEDSAMYFCASRGDRDDYTFGSGTRLTVV.

The chain employs TRBV5-1 and TRBJ2-3, with TRBD1 matching 7 bases. The CDR3 length is 13 residues. Germline V gives CDR1 SGHRS, CDR2 YFSETQ. Trimming cost V 4 bases and J 10 bases; bases outside gene matches: 9. DNA for the CDR3: TGCGCCAGCAGCAGATCGACAGGGCAGGCGCAGTATTTT. Translated: CASSRSTGQAQYF.

The rearrangement joins TRBV11-3 to TRBJ2-2; D is undetermined. CDR3 size: 14 residues. Deletions cut 2 bases from V and 4 bases from J, with 8 bases between. The germline gives CDR1 SGHNT, CDR2 YENEEA. The CDR3 region is CASSLSTSTGELFF. The CDR3 nucleotides read TGTGCCAGCAGCTTATCAACTTCCACCGGGGAGCTGTTTTTT.

The gene calls are TRBV7-6 and TRBJ2-5; 8 nucleotides agree with TRBD2. The CDR3 has 16 residues. Trimming took 2 bases from V and 3 from J; bases not matched to a gene: 8. The germline CDR1 and CDR2 sequences are SGHVS and FNYEAQ. As DNA, the CDR3 is TGTGCCAGCAGCTTAACTAGCGGTGGTCGGGAAGAGACCCAGTACTTC. Encoded protein: CASSLTSGGREETQYF.

This sequence joins TRBV27 and TRBJ1-5, with 7 bases that match TRBD1. Germline V gene data show CDR1 as MNHEY and CDR2 as SMNVEV (reference sequence). Trimming at V came to 4 bases and at J to 0 bases, leaving 3 bases not matched to a gene. CDR3 length: 15 amino acids. The CDR3 loop reads CASSWDSYSNQPQHF. In nucleotides, the CDR3 is TGTGCCAGCAGTTGGGACAGCTATAGCAATCAGCCCCAGCATTTT.

The V gene is TRBV27, the J gene TRBJ2-1; a possible D gene is TRBD2 (6 bases). Trimming pared 6 bases from V and 7 bases from J, leaving 28 bases between. Germline values: CDR1 MNHEY, CDR2 SMNVEV (reference sequence). The CDR3 has 18 residues. This CDR3 reads CASSFQVTGTPVGNEQFF. CDR3 in DNA: TGTGCCAGCAGCTTTCAGGTAACCGGGACTCCGGTGGGAAATGAGCAGTTCTTC.

In DNA form, the CDR3 reads TGTGCCAGCAGCCTAGCCGATGGCTACACCTTC. Translating gives CASSLADGYTF. The genes are TRBV28 and TRBJ1-2, with no clear D. The CDR3 sequence is 11 residues long. The germline CDR1 and CDR2 sequences are MDHEN and SYDVKM. The V gene lost 6 bases and the J gene lost 6 bases, with 8 bases spanning the gap.

The V and J genes are TRBV6-5 and TRBJ2-1, with 7 bases aligning to TRBD1. Unmatched junction bases numbered 4, after V lost 4 bases and J lost 7 bases. The CDR3 contains 13 residues. The V gene's germline CDR1 is MNHEY and CDR2 SVGAGI. CDR3 bases: TGTGCCAGCAGTTCGACAGGGTGGAATGAGCAGTTCTTC. Protein: CASSSTGWNEQFF.